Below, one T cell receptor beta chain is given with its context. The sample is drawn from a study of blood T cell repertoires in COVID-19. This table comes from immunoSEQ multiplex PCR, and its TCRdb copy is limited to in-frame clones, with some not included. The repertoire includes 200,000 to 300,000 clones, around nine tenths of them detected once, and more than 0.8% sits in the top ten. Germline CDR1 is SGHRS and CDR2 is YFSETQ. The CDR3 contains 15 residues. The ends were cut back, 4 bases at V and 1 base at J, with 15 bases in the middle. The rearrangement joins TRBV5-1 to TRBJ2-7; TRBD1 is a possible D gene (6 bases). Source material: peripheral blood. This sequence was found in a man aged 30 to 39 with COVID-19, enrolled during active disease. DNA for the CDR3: TGCGCCAGCAGCCCCCCGGAAACAGGGTCCTACGAGCAGTACTTC. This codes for CASSPPETGSYEQYF.